The source of this TCR beta chain is a study of blood T cell repertoires in COVID-19. Under the authors' procedure: Counts of nucleated cells, estimated from reference gene primer amplification, were obtained. The method was immunoSEQ multiplex PCR; TCRdb's version includes in-frame clones alone and lacks a portion of them. V, J and clone size are those of that table, while D and trimming were read from the DNA. The sample has approximately 53,000 clones, around 90% seen once; the top ten hold around 23%. Germline V lookup: CDR1 MNHEY, CDR2 SMNVEV (reference sequence). The CDR3 loop spans 13 amino acids. Deletions cut 2 bases from V and 6 bases from J, with 10 bases between. Followed over time, Seattle patients had been enrolled while infection was active.

The chain combines TRBV27 with TRBJ1-2; D possibly corresponds to TRBD1 (6 bases). The sequence derives from a woman aged 80 or over with COVID-19, enrolled during active disease. Input material: peripheral blood. The DNA for the CDR3 is TGTGCCAGCAGTTTAAACAGGGCCCATGGCTACACCTTC. It is translated as CASSLNRAHGYTF.